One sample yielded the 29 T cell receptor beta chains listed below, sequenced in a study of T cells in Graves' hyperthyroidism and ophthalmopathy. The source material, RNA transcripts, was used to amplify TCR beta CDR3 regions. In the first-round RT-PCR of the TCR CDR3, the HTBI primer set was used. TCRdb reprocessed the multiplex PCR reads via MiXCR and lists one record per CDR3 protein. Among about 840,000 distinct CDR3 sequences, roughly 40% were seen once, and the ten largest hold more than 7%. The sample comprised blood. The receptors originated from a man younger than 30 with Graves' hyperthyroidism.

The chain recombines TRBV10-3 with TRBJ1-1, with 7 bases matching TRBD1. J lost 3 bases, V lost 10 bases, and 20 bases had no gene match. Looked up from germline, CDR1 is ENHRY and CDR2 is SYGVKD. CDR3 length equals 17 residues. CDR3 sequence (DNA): TGTGCCAGCAGCCAAGATTACAGGGGAAATCGGTACACTGAAGCTTTCTTT. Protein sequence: CASSQDYRGNRYTEAFF.

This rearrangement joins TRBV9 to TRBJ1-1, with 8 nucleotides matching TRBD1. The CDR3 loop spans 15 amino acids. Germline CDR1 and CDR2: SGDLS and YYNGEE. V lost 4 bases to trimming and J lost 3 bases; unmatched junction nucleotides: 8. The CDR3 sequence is CASSTRTGSHTEAFF. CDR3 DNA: TGTGCCAGCAGCACCCGGACAGGGAGTCACACTGAAGCTTTCTTT.

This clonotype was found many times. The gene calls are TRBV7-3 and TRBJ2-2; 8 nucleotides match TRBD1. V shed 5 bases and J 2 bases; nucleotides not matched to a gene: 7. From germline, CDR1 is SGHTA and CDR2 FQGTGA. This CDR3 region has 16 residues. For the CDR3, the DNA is TGTGCCAGCAGCCCGCGGACAGGGATAAACACCGGGGAGCTGTTTTTT. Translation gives CASSPRTGINTGELFF.

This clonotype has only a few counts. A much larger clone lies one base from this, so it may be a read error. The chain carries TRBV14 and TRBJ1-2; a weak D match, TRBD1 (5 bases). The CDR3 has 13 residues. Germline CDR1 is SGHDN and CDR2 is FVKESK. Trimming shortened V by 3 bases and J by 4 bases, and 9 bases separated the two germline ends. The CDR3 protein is CASSQGPFYGYTF. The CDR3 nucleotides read TGTGCCAGCAGCCAGGGACCGTTCTATGGCTACACCTTC. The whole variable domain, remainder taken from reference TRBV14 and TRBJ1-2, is EAGVTQFPSHSVIEKGQTVTLRCDPISGHDNLYWYRRVMGKEIKFLLHFVKESKQDESGMPNNRFLAERTGGTYSTLKVQPAELEDSGVYFCASSQGPFYGYTFGSGTRLTVV.

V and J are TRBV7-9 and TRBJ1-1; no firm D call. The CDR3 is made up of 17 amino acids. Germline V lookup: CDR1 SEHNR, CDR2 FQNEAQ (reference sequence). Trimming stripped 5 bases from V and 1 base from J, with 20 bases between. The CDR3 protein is CASSPVAGVLENTEAFF. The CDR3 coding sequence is TGTGCCAGCAGCCCGGTAGCCGGGGTTCTCGAGAACACTGAAGCTTTCTTT.

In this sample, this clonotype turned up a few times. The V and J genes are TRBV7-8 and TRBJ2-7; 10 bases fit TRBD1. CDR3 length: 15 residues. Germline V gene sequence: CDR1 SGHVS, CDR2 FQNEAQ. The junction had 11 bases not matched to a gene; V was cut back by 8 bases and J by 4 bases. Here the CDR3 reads CASSPRQGAPYEQYF. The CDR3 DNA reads TGTGCCAGCTCCCCACGACAGGGGGCCCCTTACGAGCAGTACTTC.

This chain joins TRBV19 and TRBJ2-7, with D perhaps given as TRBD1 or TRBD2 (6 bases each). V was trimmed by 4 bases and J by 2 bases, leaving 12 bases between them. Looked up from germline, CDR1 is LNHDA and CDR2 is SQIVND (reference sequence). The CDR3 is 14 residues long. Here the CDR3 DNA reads TGTGCCAGTAGTAACCGGGGGCAGGCCTACGAGCAGTACTTC. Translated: CASSNRGQAYEQYF. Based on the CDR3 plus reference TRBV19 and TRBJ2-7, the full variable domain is DGGITQSPKYLFRKEGQNVTLSCEQNLNHDAMYWYRQDPGQGLRLIYYSQIVNDFQKGDIAEGYSVSREKKESFPLTVTSAQKNPTAFYLCASSNRGQAYEQYFGPGTRLTVT.

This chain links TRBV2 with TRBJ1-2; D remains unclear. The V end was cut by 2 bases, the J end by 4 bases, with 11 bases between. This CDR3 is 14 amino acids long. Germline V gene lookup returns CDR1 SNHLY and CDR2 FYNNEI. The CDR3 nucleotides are TGTGCCAGCAGTGAAAATCCGGGGAGCTATGGCTACACCTTC. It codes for CASSENPGSYGYTF.

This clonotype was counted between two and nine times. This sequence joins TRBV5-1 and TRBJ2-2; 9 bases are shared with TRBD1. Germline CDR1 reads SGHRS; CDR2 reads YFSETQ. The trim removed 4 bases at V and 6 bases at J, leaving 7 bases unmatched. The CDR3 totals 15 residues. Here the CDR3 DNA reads TGCGCCAGCAGCCCAGGGGACAGGGATGCCGGGGAGCTGTTTTTT. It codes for CASSPGDRDAGELFF.

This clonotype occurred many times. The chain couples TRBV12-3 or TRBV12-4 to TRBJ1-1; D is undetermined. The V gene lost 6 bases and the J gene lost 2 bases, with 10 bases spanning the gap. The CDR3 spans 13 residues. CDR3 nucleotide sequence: TGTGCCAGCAGCTTATGGGCTAACACTGAAGCTTTCTTT. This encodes CASSLWANTEAFF.

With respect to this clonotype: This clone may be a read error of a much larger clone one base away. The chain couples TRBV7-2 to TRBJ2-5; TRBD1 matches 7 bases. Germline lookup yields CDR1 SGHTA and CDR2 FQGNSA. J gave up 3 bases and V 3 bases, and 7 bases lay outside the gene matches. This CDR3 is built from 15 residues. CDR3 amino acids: CASSFYGDREETQYF. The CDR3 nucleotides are TGTGCCAGCAGCTTCTACGGAGACAGGGAAGAGACCCAGTACTTC. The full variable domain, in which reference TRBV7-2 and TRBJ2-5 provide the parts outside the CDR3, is GAGVSQSPSNKVTEKGKDVELRCDPISGHTALYWYRQSLGQGLEFLIYFQGNSAPDKSGLPSDRFSAERTGGSVSTLTIQRTQQEDSAVYLCASSFYGDREETQYFGPGTRLLVL.

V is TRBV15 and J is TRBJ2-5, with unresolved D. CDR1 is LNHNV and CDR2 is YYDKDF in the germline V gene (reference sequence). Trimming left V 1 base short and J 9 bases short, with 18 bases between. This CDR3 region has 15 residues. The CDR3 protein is CATSRGVQSNQPQYF. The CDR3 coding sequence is TGTGCCACCAGCAGAGGAGTACAAAGCAATCAGCCCCAGTACTTC.

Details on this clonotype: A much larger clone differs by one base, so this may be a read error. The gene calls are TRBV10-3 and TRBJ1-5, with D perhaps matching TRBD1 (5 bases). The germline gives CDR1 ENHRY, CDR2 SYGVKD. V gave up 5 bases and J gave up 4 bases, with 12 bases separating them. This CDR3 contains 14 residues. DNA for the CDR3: TGTGCCATCAGTTCCAGGGCGAGGAATCAGCCCCAGCATTTT. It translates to CAISSRARNQPQHF.

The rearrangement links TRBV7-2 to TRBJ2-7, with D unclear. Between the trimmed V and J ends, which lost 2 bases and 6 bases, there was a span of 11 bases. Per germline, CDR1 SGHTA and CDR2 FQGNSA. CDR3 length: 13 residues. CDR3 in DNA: TGTGCCAGCAGCTTACTAGAGATGGGCGAGCAGTACTTC. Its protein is CASSLLEMGEQYF.

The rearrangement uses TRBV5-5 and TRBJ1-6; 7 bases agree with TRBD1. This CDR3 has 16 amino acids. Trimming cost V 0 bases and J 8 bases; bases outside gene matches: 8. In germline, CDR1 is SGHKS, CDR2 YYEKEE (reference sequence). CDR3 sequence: CASSLVPEQGYSPLHF. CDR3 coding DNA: TGTGCCAGCAGCTTGGTTCCCGAACAGGGGTATTCACCCCTCCACTTT.

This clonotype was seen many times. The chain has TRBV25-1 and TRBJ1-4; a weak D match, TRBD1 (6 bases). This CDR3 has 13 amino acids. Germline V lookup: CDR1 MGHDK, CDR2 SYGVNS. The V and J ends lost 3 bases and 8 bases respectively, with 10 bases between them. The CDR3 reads CASSDRGGEKLFF. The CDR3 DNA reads TGTGCCAGCAGTGACAGGGGTGGCGAAAAACTGTTTTTT.

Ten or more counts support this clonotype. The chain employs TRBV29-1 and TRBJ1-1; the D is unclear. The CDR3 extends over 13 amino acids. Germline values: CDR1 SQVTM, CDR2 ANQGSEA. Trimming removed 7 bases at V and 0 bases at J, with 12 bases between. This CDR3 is CSANGQMNTEAFF. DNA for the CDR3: TGCAGCGCCAATGGGCAGATGAACACTGAAGCTTTCTTT.

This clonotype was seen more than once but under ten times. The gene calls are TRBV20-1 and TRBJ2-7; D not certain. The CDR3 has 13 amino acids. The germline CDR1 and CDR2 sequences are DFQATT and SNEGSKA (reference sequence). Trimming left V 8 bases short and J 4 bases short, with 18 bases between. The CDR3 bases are TGCAGTCATAACCCGGGTCTAGGTTACGAGCAGTACTTC. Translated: CSHNPGLGYEQYF.

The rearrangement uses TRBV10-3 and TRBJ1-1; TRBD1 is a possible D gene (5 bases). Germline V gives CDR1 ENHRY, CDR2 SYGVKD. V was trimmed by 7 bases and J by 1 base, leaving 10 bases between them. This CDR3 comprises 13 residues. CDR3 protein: CAIKRGRNTEAFF. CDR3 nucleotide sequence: TGTGCCATCAAGAGGGGTAGGAACACTGAAGCTTTCTTT.

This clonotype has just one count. The CDR3 reads CASSYQGALRTEAFF. Here the CDR3 DNA reads TGTGCCAGCAGTTACCAAGGGGCTCTGAGGACTGAAGCTTTCTTT. J is TRBJ1-1 and V is TRBV6-5; D is perhaps TRBD1 (5 bases). Germline V lookup: CDR1 MNHEY, CDR2 SVGAGI. The ends were cut back, 2 bases at V and 5 bases at J, with 15 bases in the middle. The CDR3 totals 15 residues.

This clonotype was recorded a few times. The CDR3 DNA follows: TGCAGCGCCCGGGGAGTTCCCGGGGAGCTGTTTTTT. Translating gives CSARGVPGELFF. The chain employs TRBV29-1 and TRBJ2-2, with D possibly TRBD2 on 5 matching bases. The CDR3 is 12 residues long. Trimming removed 7 bases from V and 6 bases from J, with 12 bases in between. CDR1 and CDR2 from the germline V gene are SQVTM and ANQGSEA.

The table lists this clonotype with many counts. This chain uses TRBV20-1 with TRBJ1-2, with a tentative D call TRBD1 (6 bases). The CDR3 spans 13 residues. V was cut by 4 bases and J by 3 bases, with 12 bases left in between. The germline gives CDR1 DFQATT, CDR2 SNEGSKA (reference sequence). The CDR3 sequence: CSATGGGDYGYTF. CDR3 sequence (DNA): TGCAGTGCTACCGGGGGGGGCGACTATGGCTACACCTTC.

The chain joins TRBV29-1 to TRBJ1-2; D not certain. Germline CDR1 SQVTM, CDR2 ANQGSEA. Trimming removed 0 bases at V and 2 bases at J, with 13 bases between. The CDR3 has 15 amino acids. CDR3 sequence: CSVEDMTKENYGYTF. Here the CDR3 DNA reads TGCAGCGTTGAAGATATGACAAAGGAAAACTATGGCTACACCTTC.

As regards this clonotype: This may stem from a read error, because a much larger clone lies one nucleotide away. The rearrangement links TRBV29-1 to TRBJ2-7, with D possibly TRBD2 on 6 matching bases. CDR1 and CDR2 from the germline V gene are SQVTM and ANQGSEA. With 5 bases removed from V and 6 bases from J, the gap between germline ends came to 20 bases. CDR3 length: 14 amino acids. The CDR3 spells CSVLREVGGGEQYF. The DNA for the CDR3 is TGCAGCGTTCTCCGGGAAGTGGGAGGTGGCGAGCAGTACTTC.

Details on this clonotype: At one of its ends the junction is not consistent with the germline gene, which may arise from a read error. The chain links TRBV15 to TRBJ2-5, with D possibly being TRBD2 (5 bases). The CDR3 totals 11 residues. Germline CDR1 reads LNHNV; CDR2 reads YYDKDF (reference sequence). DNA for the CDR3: TGTGCCGCCAGCGTTCAGGAGGCCCAGTACTTC. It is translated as CAASVQEAQYF.

DNA of the CDR3: TGTGCCAGTGGCGTGACAGGAAGCTCCTCCCAGCAGTACTTC. It encodes CASGVTGSSSQQYF. The chain links TRBV19 to TRBJ2-7; D is perhaps TRBD1 (6 bases). Trimming took off 8 bases at V and 8 bases at J, with 22 bases between the two ends. CDR1 and CDR2 (germline): LNHDA, SQIVND (reference sequence). The CDR3 is 14 amino acids.

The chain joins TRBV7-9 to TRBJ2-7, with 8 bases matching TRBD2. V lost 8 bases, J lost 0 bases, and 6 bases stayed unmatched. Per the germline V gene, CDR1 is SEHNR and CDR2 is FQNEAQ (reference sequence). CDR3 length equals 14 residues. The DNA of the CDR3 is TGTGCCAGCGCCCCGGGGGGGAGCTCCTACGAGCAGTACTTC. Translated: CASAPGGSSYEQYF. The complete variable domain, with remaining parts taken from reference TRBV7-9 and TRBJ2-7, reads DTGVSQNPRHKITKRGQNVTFRCDPISEHNRLYWYRQTLGQGPEFLTYFQNEAQLEKSRLLSDRFSAERPKGSFSTLEIQRTEQGDSAMYLCASAPGGSSYEQYFGPGTRLTVT.

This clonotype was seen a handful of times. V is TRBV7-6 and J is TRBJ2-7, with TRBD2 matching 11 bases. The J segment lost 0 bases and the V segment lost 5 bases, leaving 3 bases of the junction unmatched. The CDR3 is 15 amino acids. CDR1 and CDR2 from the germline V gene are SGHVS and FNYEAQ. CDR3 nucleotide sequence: TGTGCCAGCAGCCCTAGCGGGGGGCTCTCCTACGAGCAGTACTTC. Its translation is CASSPSGGLSYEQYF.

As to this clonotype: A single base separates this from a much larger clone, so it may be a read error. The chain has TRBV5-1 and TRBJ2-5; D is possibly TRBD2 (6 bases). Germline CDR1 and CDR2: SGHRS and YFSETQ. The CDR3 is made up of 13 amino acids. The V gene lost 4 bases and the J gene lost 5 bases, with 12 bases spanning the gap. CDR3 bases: TGCGCCAGCAGCCTGGGGAGGATGGAGACCCAGTACTTC. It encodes CASSLGRMETQYF.